A single T cell receptor beta chain is shown here with its context. These data belong to a study of blood T cell repertoires in COVID-19. TCRdb keeps only in-frame clones here, not all; method: immunoSEQ multiplex PCR. The sample consists of 150,000 to 200,000 clones, 89% of them appearing once. Trimming at V came to 8 bases and at J to 4 bases, leaving 7 bases not matched to a gene. CDR1 and CDR2 (germline): KGHSH, LQKENI. This CDR3 has 13 residues. Sequencing was carried out using peripheral blood. The V gene is TRBV18, the J gene TRBJ2-7; 8 nucleotides agree with TRBD2. The clonotype originates from a man aged 35 to 55 with acute or convalescent COVID-19. This CDR3 is CASSQRGKYEQYF. DNA of the CDR3: TGTGCCAGCAGCCAGCGGGGGAAATACGAGCAGTACTTC.